This passage covers 2 T cell receptor beta chains from one sample sequenced in a study of blood T cell repertoires in COVID-19. Some clones are missing from TCRdb's copy, which holds only in-frame ones; the method was immunoSEQ multiplex PCR. This repertoire shows 150,000 to 200,000 clones, around four fifths found once; its top ten account for about 14%. Sequenced sample: peripheral blood. All receptors derive from a woman in her sixties or seventies with COVID-19, enrolled during active disease.

The table lists this clone with a few counts. The chain links TRBV6-5 to TRBJ1-1; D call uncertain. CDR3 length equals 12 residues. V lost 8 bases, J lost 0 bases, and 7 bases lay in between. Germline V CDR1 and CDR2: MNHEY, SVGAGI. The CDR3 DNA reads as TGTGCCAGCCCCCCAGTGAACACTGAAGCTTTCTTT. Encoded protein: CASPPVNTEAFF.

The chain joins TRBV28 to TRBJ2-5, with a tentative D call TRBD1 (6 bases). Germline V gene data show CDR1 as MDHEN and CDR2 as SYDVKM. The CDR3 contains 16 residues. Trimming took 4 bases from V and 5 from J, leaving 20 bases between them. CDR3 DNA sequence: TGTGCCAGCAGTTCATCGAACGGGTGGGGGCAGGAGACCCAGTACTTC. This translates into CASSSSNGWGQETQYF.